These 2 T cell receptor beta chains share one sample of origin, sequenced in a study of T cells after posttransplantation cyclophosphamide. Measured with immunoSEQ multiplex PCR; TCRdb has only the in-frame clones, and not every one. Listed for the sample are tens of thousands of clones, none seen a single time. The sequenced sample consisted of PBMCs. The receptor set was obtained from a woman aged 55-70 years in good health, CMV-negative, and a related stem cell transplant donor.

The sample holds many counts of this clone. This chain connects TRBV5-8 to TRBJ1-3; D not resolved. CDR3 length equals 14 residues. V gave up 1 base and J gave up 5 bases, with 10 bases separating them. Looked up from germline, CDR1 is SGHTS and CDR2 is YDEGEE. The CDR3 here is CASSLWTQRNTIYF. CDR3 DNA sequence: TGTGCCAGCAGCTTGTGGACTCAACGAAACACCATATATTTT. The variable domain in full, with the rest retrieved from reference TRBV5-8 and TRBJ1-3, is EAGVTQSPTHLIKTRGQQATLRCSPISGHTSVYWYQQALGLGLQFLLWYDEGEERNRGNFPPRFSGRQFPNYSSELNVNALELEDSALYLCASSLWTQRNTIYFGEGSWLTVV.

This clone has at least ten counts. The gene calls are TRBV7-3 and TRBJ2-2; 14 nucleotides line up with TRBD2. J lost 6 bases, V lost 5 bases, and 5 bases had no gene match. Per the germline V gene, CDR1 is SGHTA and CDR2 is FQGTGA. The CDR3 is 16 amino acids. CDR3 in DNA: TGTGCCAGCAGCCCTCAGACTAGCGGGGGGGCCGGGGAGCTGTTTTTT. It specifies CASSPQTSGGAGELFF.